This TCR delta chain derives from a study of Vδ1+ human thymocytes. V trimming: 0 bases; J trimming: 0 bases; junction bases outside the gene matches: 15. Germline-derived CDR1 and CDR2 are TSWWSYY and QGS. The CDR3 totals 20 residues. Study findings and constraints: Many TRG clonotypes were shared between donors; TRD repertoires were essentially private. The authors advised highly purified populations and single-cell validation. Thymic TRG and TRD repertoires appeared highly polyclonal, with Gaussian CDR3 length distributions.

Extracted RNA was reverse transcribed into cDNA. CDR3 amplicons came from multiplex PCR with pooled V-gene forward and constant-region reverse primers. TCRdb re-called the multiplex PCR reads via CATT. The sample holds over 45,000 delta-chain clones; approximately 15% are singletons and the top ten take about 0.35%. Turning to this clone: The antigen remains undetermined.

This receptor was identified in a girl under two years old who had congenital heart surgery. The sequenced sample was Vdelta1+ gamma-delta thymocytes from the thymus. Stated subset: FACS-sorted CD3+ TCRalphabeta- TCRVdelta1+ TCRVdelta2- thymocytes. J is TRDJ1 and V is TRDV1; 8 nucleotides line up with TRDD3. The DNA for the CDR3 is TGTGCTCTTGGGGAACTAGTTCTCGACTGGGGGGCATATAACACCGATAAACTCATCTTT. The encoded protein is CALGELVLDWGAYNTDKLIF.